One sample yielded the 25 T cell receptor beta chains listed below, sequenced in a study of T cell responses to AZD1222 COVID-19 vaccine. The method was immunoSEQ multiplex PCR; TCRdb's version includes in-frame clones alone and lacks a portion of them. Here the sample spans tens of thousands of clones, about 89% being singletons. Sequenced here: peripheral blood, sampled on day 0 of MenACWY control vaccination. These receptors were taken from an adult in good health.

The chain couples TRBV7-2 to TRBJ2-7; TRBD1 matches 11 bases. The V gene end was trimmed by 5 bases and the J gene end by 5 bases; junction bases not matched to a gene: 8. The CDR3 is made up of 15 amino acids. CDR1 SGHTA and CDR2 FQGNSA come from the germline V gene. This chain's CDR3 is CASSPRGQGGHEQYF. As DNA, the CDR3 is TGTGCCAGCAGCCCCCGGGGACAGGGGGGCCACGAGCAGTACTTC.

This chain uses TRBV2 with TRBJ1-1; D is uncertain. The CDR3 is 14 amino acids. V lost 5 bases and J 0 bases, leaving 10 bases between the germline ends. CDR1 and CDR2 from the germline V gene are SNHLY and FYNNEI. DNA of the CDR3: TGTGCCAGCAGTACGACAAGTATGAACACTGAAGCTTTCTTT. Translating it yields CASSTTSMNTEAFF.

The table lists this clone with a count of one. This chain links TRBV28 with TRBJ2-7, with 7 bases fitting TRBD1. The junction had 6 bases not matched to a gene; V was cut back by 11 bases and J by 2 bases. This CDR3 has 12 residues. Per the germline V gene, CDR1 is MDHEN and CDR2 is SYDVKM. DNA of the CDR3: TGTGCCGGGTCGACAGGGACCTACGAGCAGTACTTC. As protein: CAGSTGTYEQYF. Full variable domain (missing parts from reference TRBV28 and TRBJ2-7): DVKVTQSSRYLVKRTGEKVFLECVQDMDHENMFWYRQDPGLGLRLIYFSYDVKMKEKGDIPEGYSVSREKKERFSLILESASTNQTSMYLCAGSTGTYEQYFGPGTRLTVT.

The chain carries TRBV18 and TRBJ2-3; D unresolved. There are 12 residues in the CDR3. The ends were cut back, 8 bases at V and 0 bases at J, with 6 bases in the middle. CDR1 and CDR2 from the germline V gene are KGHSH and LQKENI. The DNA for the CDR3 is TGTGCCAGCGGACCTAGCACAGATACGCAGTATTTT. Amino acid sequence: CASGPSTDTQYF.

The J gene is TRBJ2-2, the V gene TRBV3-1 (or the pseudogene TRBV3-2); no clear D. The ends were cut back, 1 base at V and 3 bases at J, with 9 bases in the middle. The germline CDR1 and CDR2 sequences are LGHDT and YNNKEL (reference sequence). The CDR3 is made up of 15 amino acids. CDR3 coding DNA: TGTGCCAGCAGCCAAGGTGGCACCTACACCGGGGAGCTGTTTTTT. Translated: CASSQGGTYTGELFF.

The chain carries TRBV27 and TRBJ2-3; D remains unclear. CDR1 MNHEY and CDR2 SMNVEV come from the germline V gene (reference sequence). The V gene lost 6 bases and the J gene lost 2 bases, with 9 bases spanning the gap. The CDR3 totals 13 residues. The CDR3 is CASSPALTDTQYF. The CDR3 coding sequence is TGTGCCAGCAGCCCAGCGCTCACAGATACGCAGTATTTT.

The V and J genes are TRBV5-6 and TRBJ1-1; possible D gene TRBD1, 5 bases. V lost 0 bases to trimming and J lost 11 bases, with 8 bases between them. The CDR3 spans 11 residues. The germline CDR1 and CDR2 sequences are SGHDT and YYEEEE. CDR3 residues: CASSLGQSAFF. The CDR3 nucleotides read TGTGCCAGCAGCTTGGGACAGTCGGCTTTCTTT.

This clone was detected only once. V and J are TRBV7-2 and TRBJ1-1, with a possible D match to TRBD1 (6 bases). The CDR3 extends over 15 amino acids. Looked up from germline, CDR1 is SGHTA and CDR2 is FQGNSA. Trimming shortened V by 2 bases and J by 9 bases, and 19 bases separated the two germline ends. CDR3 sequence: CASSLSSGGQQKAFF. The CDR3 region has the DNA TGTGCCAGCAGCTTATCTTCTGGTGGACAGCAGAAAGCTTTCTTT.

As DNA, the CDR3 is TGTGCCAGCAGCCTCGCCCCGACCACCGGGGAGCTGTTTTTT. It codes for CASSLAPTTGELFF. The chain links TRBV3-1 (or the pseudogene TRBV3-2) to TRBJ2-2; unclear D gene. The V end was cut by 4 bases, the J end by 4 bases, with 10 bases between. There are 14 residues in the CDR3. Per germline, CDR1 LGHDT and CDR2 YNNKEL (reference sequence).

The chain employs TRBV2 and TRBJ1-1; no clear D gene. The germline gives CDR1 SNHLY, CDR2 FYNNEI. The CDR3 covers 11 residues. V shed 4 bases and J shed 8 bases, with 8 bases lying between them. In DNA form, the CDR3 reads TGTGCCAGCAGTGCTGAGGCCGAAGCTTTCTTT. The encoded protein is CASSAEAEAFF.

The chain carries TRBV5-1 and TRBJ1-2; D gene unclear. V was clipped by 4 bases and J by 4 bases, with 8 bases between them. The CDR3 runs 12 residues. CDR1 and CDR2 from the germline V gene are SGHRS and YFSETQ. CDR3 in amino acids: CASSPGGYGYTF. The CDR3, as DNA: TGCGCCAGCAGCCCAGGCGGCTATGGCTACACCTTC.

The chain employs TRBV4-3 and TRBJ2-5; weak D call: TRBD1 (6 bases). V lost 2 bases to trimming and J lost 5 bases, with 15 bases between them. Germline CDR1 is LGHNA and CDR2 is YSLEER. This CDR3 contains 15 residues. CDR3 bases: TGCGCCAGCAGCCAAAGTTGGAGCAGGGGTGAGACCCAGTACTTC. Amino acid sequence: CASSQSWSRGETQYF.

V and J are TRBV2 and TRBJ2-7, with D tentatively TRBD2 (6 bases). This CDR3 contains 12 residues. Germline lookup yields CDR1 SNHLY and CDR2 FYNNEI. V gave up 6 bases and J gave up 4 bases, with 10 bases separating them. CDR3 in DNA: TGTGCCAGCAGCTATGGGGGGTACGAGCAGTACTTC. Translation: CASSYGGYEQYF. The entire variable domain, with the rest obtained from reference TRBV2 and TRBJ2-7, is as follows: EPEVTQTPSHQVTQMGQEVILRCVPISNHLYFYWYRQILGQKVEFLVSFYNNEISEKSEIFDDQFSVERPDGSNFTLKIRSTKLEDSAMYFCASSYGGYEQYFGPGTRLTVT.

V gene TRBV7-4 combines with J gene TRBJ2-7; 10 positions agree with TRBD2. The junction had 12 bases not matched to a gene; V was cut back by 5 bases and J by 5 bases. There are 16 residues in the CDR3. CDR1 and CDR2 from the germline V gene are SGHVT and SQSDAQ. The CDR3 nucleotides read TGTGCCAGCAGCACACCGAGCGGGAGGGTTACGAACGAGCAGTACTTC. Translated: CASSTPSGRVTNEQYF.

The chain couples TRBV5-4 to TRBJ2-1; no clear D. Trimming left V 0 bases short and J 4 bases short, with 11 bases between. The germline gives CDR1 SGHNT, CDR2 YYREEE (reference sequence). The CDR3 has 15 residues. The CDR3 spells CASSLDGTDYNEQFF. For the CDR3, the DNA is TGTGCCAGCAGCTTGGACGGAACAGATTACAATGAGCAGTTCTTC.

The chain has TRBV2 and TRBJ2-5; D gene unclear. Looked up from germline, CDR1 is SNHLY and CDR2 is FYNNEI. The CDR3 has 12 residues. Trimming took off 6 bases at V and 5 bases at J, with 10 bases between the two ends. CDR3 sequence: CASSRRAETQYF. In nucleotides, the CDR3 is TGTGCCAGCAGCCGAAGAGCGGAGACCCAGTACTTC.

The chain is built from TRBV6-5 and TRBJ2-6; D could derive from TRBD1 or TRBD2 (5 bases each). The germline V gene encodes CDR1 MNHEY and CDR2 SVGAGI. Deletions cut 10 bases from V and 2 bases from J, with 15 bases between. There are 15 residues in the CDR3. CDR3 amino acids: CAITLMGAGANVLTF. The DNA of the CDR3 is TGTGCCATAACCCTTATGGGGGCTGGGGCCAACGTCCTGACTTTC.

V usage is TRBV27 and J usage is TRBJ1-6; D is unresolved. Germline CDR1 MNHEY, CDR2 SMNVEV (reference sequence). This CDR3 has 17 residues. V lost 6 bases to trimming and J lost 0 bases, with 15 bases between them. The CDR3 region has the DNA TGTGCCAGCAGCACACAGCGCCCTAGCTCCTATAATTCACCCCTCCACTTT. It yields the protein CASSTQRPSSYNSPLHF.

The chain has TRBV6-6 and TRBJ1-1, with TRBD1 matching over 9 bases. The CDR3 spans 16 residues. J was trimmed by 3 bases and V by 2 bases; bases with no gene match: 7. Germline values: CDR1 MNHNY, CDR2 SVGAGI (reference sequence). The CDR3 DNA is TGTGCCAGCAGTTACGGCCTGACAGGGGGGGACACTGAAGCTTTCTTT. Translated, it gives CASSYGLTGGDTEAFF.

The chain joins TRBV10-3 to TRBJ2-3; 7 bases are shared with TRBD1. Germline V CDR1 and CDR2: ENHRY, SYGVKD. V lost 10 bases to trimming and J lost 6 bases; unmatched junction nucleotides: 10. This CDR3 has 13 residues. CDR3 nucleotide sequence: TGTGCCACCGGACAGGCTGTTGTGGATACGCAGTATTTT. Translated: CATGQAVVDTQYF.

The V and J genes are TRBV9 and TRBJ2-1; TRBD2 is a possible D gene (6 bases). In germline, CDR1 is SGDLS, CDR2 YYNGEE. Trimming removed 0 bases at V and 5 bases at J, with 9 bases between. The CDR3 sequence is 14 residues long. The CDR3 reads CASSVGLDNNEQFF. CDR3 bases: TGTGCCAGCAGCGTAGGACTAGACAACAATGAGCAGTTCTTC.

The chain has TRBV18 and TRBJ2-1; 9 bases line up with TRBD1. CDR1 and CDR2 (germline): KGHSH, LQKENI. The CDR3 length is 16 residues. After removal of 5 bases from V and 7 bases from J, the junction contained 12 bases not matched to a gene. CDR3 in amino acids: CASSSTGTGNLNEQFF. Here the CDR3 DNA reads TGTGCCAGCTCATCAACCGGGACAGGGAATTTAAATGAGCAGTTCTTC.

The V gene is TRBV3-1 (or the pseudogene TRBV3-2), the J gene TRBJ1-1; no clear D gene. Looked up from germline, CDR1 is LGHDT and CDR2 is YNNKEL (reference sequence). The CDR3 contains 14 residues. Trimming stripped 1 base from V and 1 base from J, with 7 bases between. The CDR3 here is CASSQVGGNTEAFF. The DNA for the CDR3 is TGTGCCAGCAGCCAAGTGGGCGGGAACACTGAAGCTTTCTTT.

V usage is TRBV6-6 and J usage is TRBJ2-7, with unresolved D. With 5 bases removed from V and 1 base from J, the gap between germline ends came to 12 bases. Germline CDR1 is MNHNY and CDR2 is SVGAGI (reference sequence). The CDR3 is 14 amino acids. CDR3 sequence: CASSHNGPSYEQYF. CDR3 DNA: TGTGCCAGCAGTCACAACGGCCCTTCCTACGAGCAGTACTTC.

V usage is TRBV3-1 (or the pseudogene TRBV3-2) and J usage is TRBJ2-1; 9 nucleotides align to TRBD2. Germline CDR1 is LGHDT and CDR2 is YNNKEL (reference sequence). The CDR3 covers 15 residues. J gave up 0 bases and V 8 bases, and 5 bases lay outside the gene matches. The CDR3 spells CASVLAGRSYNEQFF. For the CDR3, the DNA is TGTGCCAGCGTACTAGCGGGCCGCTCCTACAATGAGCAGTTCTTC.